One sample yielded the 19 T cell receptor beta chains listed below, sequenced in a study of human T cells and chemical hapten exposure. As to time point: patch test 2, 6 weeks after DPC sensitization. Treatment in this sample: therapeutic diphenylcyclopropenone sensitization with weekly scalp DPC. TCRdb re-derived calls from the RACE reads in MiXCR, one entry per CDR3 protein. This table holds just over 350,000 distinct CDR3 sequences, around 6% found once. The specimen was whole blood, collected in connection with sensitization to the hapten diphenylcyclopropenone (DPC). The receptors shown here come from a woman aged 18-35 years with alopecia areata. Some clones in this sample may be carry-over from other donors' samples.

This clonotype was seen at least ten times. The chain has TRBV5-1 and TRBJ1-1; 7 bases align to TRBD1. Germline CDR1 is SGHRS and CDR2 is YFSETQ. This CDR3 region has 18 residues. Germline trimming cut 2 bases from V and 4 bases from J; bases unmatched to any gene: 17. The CDR3 DNA is TGCGCCAGCAGCTTTCACTCCGGGACAGAGCCTCTGGGCACTGAAGCTTTCTTT. It translates to CASSFHSGTEPLGTEAFF.

This clonotype came up many times. This chain uses TRBV28 with TRBJ1-5; D might be TRBD1 (5 bases). This CDR3 contains 12 residues. With 10 bases removed from V and 0 bases from J, the gap between germline ends came to 7 bases. The germline V gene encodes CDR1 MDHEN and CDR2 SYDVKM. CDR3: CAIRDSNQPQHF. CDR3 nucleotide sequence: TGTGCCATCAGGGATAGCAATCAGCCCCAGCATTTT.

The chain carries TRBV28 and TRBJ1-1; unclear D gene. CDR1 and CDR2 (germline): MDHEN, SYDVKM. Trimming took off 1 base at V and 1 base at J, with 13 bases between the two ends. The CDR3 totals 16 residues. CDR3 in amino acids: CASSLSRARTNTEAFF. Written as DNA, the CDR3 is TGTGCCAGCAGTTTATCAAGAGCTCGGACGAACACTGAAGCTTTCTTT.

This clonotype was seen more than once but under ten times. The rearrangement uses TRBV3-1 and TRBJ2-5; D remains unclear. V was shortened by 5 bases and J by 4 bases, with 20 bases between the two germline ends. The CDR3 runs to 16 residues. Per germline, CDR1 LGHDT and CDR2 YNNKEL (reference sequence). CDR3 nucleotides: TGTGCCAGCAGCTCCGCCGTTGGGTCGCGTCGAGAGACCCAGTACTTC. It encodes CASSSAVGSRRETQYF.

This clonotype was seen more than once but under ten times. This chain links TRBV28 with TRBJ2-7; D gene unclear. The CDR3 covers 12 residues. In germline, CDR1 is MDHEN, CDR2 SYDVKM. The V end lost 6 bases, the J end lost 4 bases, and 10 bases lay between the germline ends. CDR3 in amino acids: CASRDSGYEQYF. In DNA, the CDR3 is TGTGCCAGCAGAGACTCCGGGTACGAGCAGTACTTC. Using reference TRBV28 and TRBJ2-7 for the parts outside the CDR3, the full variable domain is DVKVTQSSRYLVKRTGEKVFLECVQDMDHENMFWYRQDPGLGLRLIYFSYDVKMKEKGDIPEGYSVSREKKERFSLILESASTNQTSMYLCASRDSGYEQYFGPGTRLTVT.

There are a few counts of this clonotype. The V call is TRBV10-3, the J call TRBJ1-2; 7 bases are shared with TRBD1. The CDR3 contains 15 residues. V lost 11 bases, J lost 2 bases, and 14 bases stayed unmatched. Germline V CDR1 and CDR2: ENHRY, SYGVKD. CDR3 sequence reads: CAVPHRQGPNYGYTF. The CDR3 region has the DNA TGTGCCGTCCCACACCGACAGGGACCAAACTATGGCTACACCTTC.

This clonotype has more than one count but fewer than ten. The chain employs TRBV7-9 and TRBJ1-1, with D unclear. CDR1 and CDR2 from the germline V gene are SEHNR and FQNEAQ (reference sequence). V gave up 0 bases and J gave up 2 bases, with 7 bases separating them. The CDR3 is 14 amino acids. The CDR3 DNA reads TGTGCCAGCAGCTTAGCCCTACACAACACTGAAGCTTTCTTT. Protein sequence: CASSLALHNTEAFF.

This clonotype showed up many times. The chain employs TRBV27 and TRBJ2-1, with 10 bases lining up with TRBD2. V was clipped by 6 bases and J by 2 bases; unmatched bases: 4. CDR1 is MNHEY, CDR2 SMNVEV, per germline (reference sequence). The CDR3 sequence is 15 residues long. In nucleotides, the CDR3 is TGTGCCAGCAGCCTCAGCGGGGGGGCCTACAATGAGCAGTTCTTC. Protein: CASSLSGGAYNEQFF.

Only a few counts were recorded for this clonotype. The chain joins TRBV5-5 to TRBJ2-7, with 9 bases identical to TRBD1. Germline V gene data show CDR1 as SGHKS and CDR2 as YYEKEE (reference sequence). The CDR3 loop spans 16 amino acids. With V trimmed by 0 bases and J by 2 bases, 6 bases remained unmatched. CDR3 sequence reads: CASSLGPGQGPYEQYF. The CDR3 DNA is TGTGCCAGCAGCTTGGGCCCGGGACAGGGCCCCTACGAGCAGTACTTC.

This clonotype was counted between two and nine times. The rearrangement joins TRBV7-9 to TRBJ2-7; 8 bases are a match to TRBD1. Germline CDR1 SEHNR, CDR2 FQNEAQ (reference sequence). V shed 5 bases, J shed 4 bases, and the junction held 4 bases outside the gene matches. The CDR3 covers 13 residues. The CDR3 sequence: CASSQDRVYEQYF. In nucleotides, the CDR3 is TGTGCCAGCAGCCAGGACAGGGTTTACGAGCAGTACTTC.

This clonotype was seen more than once but under ten times. The chain recombines TRBV10-3 with TRBJ1-1, with 8 bases that match TRBD1. The CDR3 runs to 15 residues. The V gene end was trimmed by 7 bases and the J gene end by 0 bases; junction bases not matched to a gene: 7. Germline V gene data show CDR1 as ENHRY and CDR2 as SYGVKD. CDR3 sequence (DNA): TGTGCCATCAAAGACCAGGGGGCGATGAACACTGAAGCTTTCTTT. Amino acids: CAIKDQGAMNTEAFF.

This clonotype was counted at least ten times. The CDR3 spells CASSQVRETEQFF. As DNA, the CDR3 is TGTGCCAGCAGCCAAGTCAGGGAAACTGAGCAGTTCTTC. The chain couples TRBV14 to TRBJ2-1; the D gene is possibly TRBD1 (5 bases). With 1 base removed from V and 9 bases from J, the gap between germline ends came to 10 bases. The CDR3 spans 13 residues. Germline V gene lookup returns CDR1 SGHDN and CDR2 FVKESK.

This clonotype showed up just a few times. V and J are TRBV6-2 or TRBV6-3 and TRBJ2-7, with 7 bases identical to TRBD1. Per germline, CDR1 MNHEY and CDR2 SVGEGT. CDR3 size: 16 residues. V shed 5 bases and J 3 bases; nucleotides not matched to a gene: 13. The CDR3 spells CASSQTPGQHNYEQYF. CDR3 sequence (DNA): TGTGCCAGCAGTCAAACACCGGGACAGCACAACTACGAGCAGTACTTC.

This clonotype was seen a few times. The chain joins TRBV6-5 to TRBJ2-5, with a tentative D call TRBD2 (7 bases). The CDR3 has 12 residues. CDR1 MNHEY and CDR2 SVGAGI come from the germline V gene. V lost 6 bases and J 5 bases, leaving 10 bases between the germline ends. The chain's CDR3 is CASRRGLETQYF. For the CDR3, the DNA is TGTGCCAGCAGGCGGGGGCTGGAGACCCAGTACTTC.

This clonotype was detected a few times. The chain couples TRBV27 to TRBJ2-7, with 7 nucleotides matching TRBD1. The CDR3 runs to 14 residues. Germline trimming cut 6 bases from V and 6 bases from J; bases unmatched to any gene: 11. Germline V gene sequence: CDR1 MNHEY, CDR2 SMNVEV (reference sequence). CDR3 coding DNA: TGTGCCAGCAGAAAAACGACAGGGTTGGGCGAGCAGTACTTC. Residues: CASRKTTGLGEQYF.

The chain recombines TRBV13 with TRBJ2-2; D is unclear. Germline V gives CDR1 PRHDT, CDR2 FYEKMQ (reference sequence). V was cut by 2 bases and J by 7 bases, with 11 bases left in between. The CDR3 length is 14 residues. For the CDR3, the DNA is TGTGCCAGCAGCTTATATAGAGACCACGGGGAGCTGTTTTTT. Translation gives CASSLYRDHGELFF.

This clonotype has ten or more counts. The V gene is TRBV24-1, the J gene TRBJ1-5; perhaps TRBD1 as D (5 bases). The germline gives CDR1 KGHDR, CDR2 SFDVKD. The length of the CDR3 is 13 residues. V shed 6 bases and J shed 4 bases, with 9 bases lying between them. The CDR3 region is CATSRDGNQPQHF. The CDR3 nucleotides read TGTGCCACCAGTCGGGACGGGAATCAGCCCCAGCATTTT.

This clonotype was seen only a few times. The V call is TRBV7-9, the J call TRBJ1-1; a weak D match, TRBD1 (5 bases). V was cut by 3 bases and J by 10 bases, with 15 bases left in between. Germline V CDR1 and CDR2: SEHNR, FQNEAQ (reference sequence). CDR3 length: 13 amino acids. CDR3 in DNA: TGTGCCAGCAGCTTTTTTCTAGATAGGGGAGCTTTCTTT. It specifies CASSFFLDRGAFF.

This clonotype has just a few counts. One end of the junction is discordant with germline, which a read error may explain. This rearrangement joins TRBV19 to TRBJ1-6; D ambiguous. The CDR3 length is 14 residues. Looked up from germline, CDR1 is LNHDA and CDR2 is SQIVND (reference sequence). CDR3: CASSIRAYNSPLHF. In DNA, the CDR3 is TGTGCCAGTAGTATCCGGGCCTACAATTCACCCCTCCACTTT.